A selection of T cell receptor beta chains follows, all from one sample in a study of shared clonotypes between healthy human individuals. Repertoires were generated with immunoSEQ multiplex PCR, while TCRdb's copy carries only in-frame clones and drops some. Here the sample spans 2 million to 2.5 million clones, approximately 94% being singletons. Sample: naive CD8+ T cells sorted from blood. The receptors originated from a man between 18 and 35 years old in good health. CDR3s leave out the opening cysteine and the closing phenylalanine or tryptophan.

V,J,CDR3
TRBV5-4,TRBJ1-3,ASRPGIYSGNTIY
TRBV5-1,TRBJ2-7,ASSPGHTYEQY
TRBV7-2,TRBJ2-1,ASSHPGGEQF
TRBV14,TRBJ2-1,ASSQTGLAGNEQF
TRBV15,TRBJ2-4,ATSPAVAKNIQY
TRBV6-5,TRBJ2-7,ASSPRVMVSYEQY
TRBV5-1,TRBJ2-2,ASSLLGLAGSGELF
TRBV7-2,TRBJ1-2,ASREPTGDRDYGYT
TRBV29-1,TRBJ2-3,SVEEGVGTSGPSTDTQY
TRBV4-1,TRBJ2-1,ASSQDPGFSSYNEQF
TRBV5-6,TRBJ2-7,ASSYGGGQPYEQY
TRBV6-6,TRBJ2-7,ASSPGTLGYEQY
TRBV4-1,TRBJ1-4,ASSQDPSESTNEKLF
TRBV4-3,TRBJ1-2,ASSQDFPGSYGYT
TRBV7-7,TRBJ2-2,ASSLFMWTADTGELF
TRBV2,TRBJ2-1,ASSETSGTSAYNEQF
TRBV6-5,TRBJ1-1,ASSSMGGTEAF
TRBV6-5,TRBJ2-5,ASSTEGHKETQY
TRBV27,TRBJ2-2,ASGPLLMVAGGPSGELF
TRBV10-2,TRBJ1-1,ASSDWGSTEAF
TRBV5-6,TRBJ2-7,ASSLGLGYEQY
TRBV6-5,TRBJ2-1,ASRLTSGGRDEQF
TRBV18,TRBJ2-1,ASSPTSGLASYNEQF
TRBV28,TRBJ2-7,ASSRPPGQGYEQY
TRBV7-9,TRBJ2-1,ASSSSSGEQF
TRBV13,TRBJ2-7,ASSLAGENYEQY
TRBV15,TRBJ2-7,ATSRDTDWRYEQY
TRBV11-2,TRBJ2-7,ASSLAGPHYEQY
TRBV7-2,TRBJ2-7,ASSLGTSSYEQY
TRBV6-6,TRBJ1-6,ASSYGGQFYNSPLH
TRBV30,TRBJ2-7,ACETGGEQY
TRBV7-3,TRBJ2-1,ASSLNSGGVPPYNEQF
TRBV7-6,TRBJ1-1,ASSLAVGVGTEAF
TRBV5-5,TRBJ2-7,ASSLDFTYEQY
TRBV7-2,TRBJ1-5,ASSFFDTINQPQH
TRBV9,TRBJ2-7,ASSVANVGIYEQY
TRBV5-6,TRBJ1-6,ASSAQGGSPLH
TRBV11-1,TRBJ1-1,ASSPIEYTEAF
TRBV4-3,TRBJ1-5,ASSQDSGEDQPQH
TRBV7-2,TRBJ2-7,ASSLAPSVAYEQY
TRBV28,TRBJ2-7,ASSTTGVYEQY
TRBV6-6,TRBJ2-3,ASSRVTSTDTQY
TRBV2,TRBJ1-1,ASSVPENTEAF
TRBV28,TRBJ1-4,ASRVGQGDNEKLF
TRBV29-1,TRBJ2-2,SARERARDTGELF
TRBV11-2,TRBJ2-5,ASSLAPPMTQETQY
TRBV29-1,TRBJ2-7,SVFYSGSYEQY
TRBV27,TRBJ2-3,ASSSRTGAISTDTQY
TRBV28,TRBJ2-3,ASSPDRGTDTQY
TRBV28,TRBJ1-3,ASSLEGEPGNTIY
TRBV27,TRBJ1-1,ASSSYGQGSTEAF
TRBV5-1,TRBJ2-7,ASRPVPGSSYEQY